These 21 T cell receptor beta chains were all obtained from the same sample, sequenced in a study of CD8 T cells in Susac syndrome. RNA totalling roughly 0.5 to 1 ug underwent reverse transcription with random hexamers. TCRdb re-called the immunoSEQ multiplex PCR reads with MiXCR, one entry per CDR3 protein. This table has 100,000 or so distinct CDR3 sequences, 92% appearing once. The material sequenced was CD8+ T cells from PBMCs. The receptors stem from a human donor in good health.

The V gene is TRBV11-2, the J gene TRBJ1-5; 7 bases align to TRBD1. The CDR3 runs 15 residues. Germline V lookup: CDR1 SGHAT, CDR2 FQNNGV. V trimming: 3 bases; J trimming: 8 bases; junction bases outside the gene matches: 10. For the CDR3, the DNA is TGTGCCAGCAGCTTGGGACAGACCTTAGAGGAGCCCCAGCATTTT. Translating it yields CASSLGQTLEEPQHF.

This clonotype was counted a single time. The chain is built from TRBV11-2 and TRBJ1-2; TRBD1 is a possible D gene (5 bases). The CDR3 loop spans 15 amino acids. The germline V gene has CDR1 SGHAT and CDR2 FQNNGV. Trimming stripped 1 base from V and 4 bases from J, with 13 bases between. The CDR3 protein is CASSLVHRSGYGYTF. CDR3 coding DNA: TGTGCCAGCAGCTTAGTCCACAGGTCGGGCTATGGCTACACCTTC.

As DNA, the CDR3 is TGTGCCAGCAGCTGGTTCGGACAGGGAGACACTGAAGCTTTCTTT. Translating gives CASSWFGQGDTEAFF. The chain joins TRBV5-6 to TRBJ1-1; TRBD1 aligns across 8 bases. Trimming took 3 bases from V and 3 from J; bases not matched to a gene: 7. This CDR3 has 15 amino acids. Per the germline V gene, CDR1 is SGHDT and CDR2 is YYEEEE.

The gene calls are TRBV5-1 and TRBJ2-2, with 9 bases identical to TRBD1. Germline V CDR1 and CDR2: SGHRS, YFSETQ. The length of the CDR3 is 18 residues. J lost 7 bases, V lost 1 base, and 14 bases had no gene match. The CDR3 reads CASSLIYRDRVMNGELFF. The CDR3 bases are TGCGCCAGCAGCTTGATTTATCGGGACAGGGTAATGAACGGGGAGCTGTTTTTT.

This clonotype came up once. The J gene is TRBJ1-1, the V gene TRBV4-3; 7 nucleotides match TRBD1. Germline V lookup: CDR1 LGHNA, CDR2 YSLEER. The CDR3 contains 13 residues. The J segment lost 10 bases and the V segment lost 0 bases, leaving 5 bases of the junction unmatched. The CDR3 loop reads CASSQDRDSAAFF. Written as DNA, the CDR3 is TGCGCCAGCAGCCAAGACCGGGACAGCGCAGCTTTCTTT.

This rearrangement joins TRBV19 to TRBJ2-1, with D uncertain. Trimming pared 6 bases from V and 0 bases from J, leaving 9 bases between. Germline V lookup: CDR1 LNHDA, CDR2 SQIVND (reference sequence). The CDR3 totals 14 residues. CDR3 sequence reads: CASSDRFSYNEQFF. The CDR3 nucleotides are TGTGCCAGTAGCGACCGCTTCTCCTACAATGAGCAGTTCTTC.

The chain joins TRBV7-9 to TRBJ2-7, with TRBD1 as a possible D gene (6 bases). This CDR3 is built from 14 residues. V was shortened by 6 bases and J by 0 bases, with 12 bases between the two germline ends. Germline CDR1 and CDR2: SEHNR and FQNEAQ (reference sequence). In DNA, the CDR3 is TGTGCCAGCAGACAGGGAGAGAGCTCCTACGAGCAGTACTTC. Translating gives CASRQGESSYEQYF.

The rearrangement joins TRBV6-1 to TRBJ1-1; D call uncertain. V lost 0 bases, J lost 2 bases, and 4 bases lay in between. The CDR3 runs 13 residues. Per germline, CDR1 MNHNS and CDR2 SASEGT. The CDR3 is CASSEATNTEAFF. DNA of the CDR3: TGTGCCAGCAGTGAAGCAACTAACACTGAAGCTTTCTTT.

The chain recombines TRBV7-9 with TRBJ1-1; tentatively, D is TRBD1 (5 bases). The germline CDR1 and CDR2 sequences are SEHNR and FQNEAQ (reference sequence). V dropped 5 bases and J dropped 4 bases, with 17 bases sitting between them. CDR3 length equals 15 residues. CDR3 region: CASSPKKTDGTEAFF. CDR3 bases: TGTGCCAGCAGCCCCAAAAAGACAGACGGCACTGAAGCTTTCTTT.

The chain has TRBV23-1 and TRBJ2-1, with D hard to call. TRBV23-1 carries the ORF label, with uncertain function. CDR3 size: 13 residues. The ends were cut back, 8 bases at V and 6 bases at J, with 14 bases in the middle. CDR3 in amino acids: CASPSRDFNEQFF. Written as DNA, the CDR3 is TGCGCCAGCCCGTCCCGAGATTTCAATGAGCAGTTCTTC.

This clonotype showed up just once. The V gene is TRBV19, the J gene TRBJ2-7; 14 bases match TRBD2. The CDR3 totals 16 residues. The V gene's germline CDR1 is LNHDA and CDR2 SQIVND (reference sequence). V shed 6 bases and J 4 bases; nucleotides not matched to a gene: 8. The CDR3 reads CASSDRRTSGGYEQYF. CDR3 coding DNA: TGTGCCAGTAGCGACAGACGGACTAGCGGGGGGTACGAGCAGTACTTC.

This clonotype was recorded a few times. The chain recombines TRBV18 with TRBJ2-7; TRBD1 aligns across 11 bases. The CDR3 loop spans 19 amino acids. J was trimmed by 3 bases and V by 2 bases; bases with no gene match: 15. In germline, CDR1 is KGHSH, CDR2 LQKENI. CDR3 loop: CASSPFELAGTGGIYEQYF. As DNA, the CDR3 is TGTGCCAGCTCACCATTTGAATTGGCCGGGACAGGGGGTATCTACGAGCAGTACTTC.

V gene TRBV28 combines with J gene TRBJ2-6, with unresolved D. With 2 bases removed from V and 0 bases from J, the gap between germline ends came to 8 bases. The CDR3 has 16 amino acids. CDR1 MDHEN and CDR2 SYDVKM come from the germline V gene. The CDR3 reads CASSLPLSSGANVLTF. The CDR3 coding sequence is TGTGCCAGCAGTTTACCACTCAGCTCTGGGGCCAACGTCCTGACTTTC.

The chain carries TRBV3-1 and TRBJ2-1; 8 positions match TRBD1. The CDR3 runs 15 residues. After removal of 1 base from V and 7 bases from J, the junction contained 6 bases not matched to a gene. CDR1 and CDR2 (germline): LGHDT, YNNKEL (reference sequence). CDR3 bases: TGTGCCAGCAGCCAAGTGACAGGGGCAGGGAATGAGCAGTTCTTC. Translating it yields CASSQVTGAGNEQFF.

The chain uses TRBV19 and TRBJ2-3; 7 bases are a match to TRBD1. The CDR3 has 13 amino acids. The V and J ends lost 9 bases and 1 base, in that order; junction bases with no gene match: 4. From germline, CDR1 is LNHDA and CDR2 SQIVND (reference sequence). This CDR3 reads CASGQVGTDTQYF. CDR3 bases: TGTGCCAGCGGACAGGTGGGCACAGATACGCAGTATTTT. Together with reference TRBV19 and TRBJ2-3, the CDR3 gives the full variable domain: DGGITQSPKYLFRKEGQNVTLSCEQNLNHDAMYWYRQDPGQGLRLIYYSQIVNDFQKGDIAEGYSVSREKKESFPLTVTSAQKNPTAFYLCASGQVGTDTQYFGPGTRLTVL.

The chain employs TRBV19 and TRBJ2-2; 7 bases align to TRBD1. V was pared by 8 bases and J by 1 base, with 19 bases of the junction left unmatched. Germline V CDR1 and CDR2: LNHDA, SQIVND (reference sequence). The CDR3 loop spans 19 amino acids. CDR3 nucleotides: TGTGCCAGTCTTGGGGGCGGACAGGCCCCTTTTCGGAACACCGGGGAGCTGTTTTTT. It codes for CASLGGGQAPFRNTGELFF.

V and J are TRBV5-4 and TRBJ2-7; D may correspond to TRBD1 or TRBD2 (5 bases each). Germline V gene data show CDR1 as SGHNT and CDR2 as YYREEE (reference sequence). V lost 6 bases to trimming and J lost 1 base, with 14 bases between them. CDR3 size: 14 residues. In DNA, the CDR3 is TGTGCCAGCACCCGGGACGTATCATCCTACGAGCAGTACTTC. This translates into CASTRDVSSYEQYF.

The V gene is TRBV5-4, the J gene TRBJ1-1, with TRBD1 matching over 8 bases. V dropped 4 bases and J dropped 1; count of bases not matched to a gene: 9. The CDR3 contains 16 residues. Per the germline V gene, CDR1 is SGHNT and CDR2 is YYREEE (reference sequence). In DNA form, the CDR3 reads TGTGCCAGCAGCCCTAGCCGACAGGGGCGGAACACTGAAGCTTTCTTT. The encoded protein is CASSPSRQGRNTEAFF.

The chain has TRBV7-9 and TRBJ1-2, with D perhaps matching TRBD1 (5 bases). With 1 base removed from V and 3 bases from J, the gap between germline ends came to 9 bases. The CDR3 spans 14 residues. Germline values: CDR1 SEHNR, CDR2 FQNEAQ (reference sequence). The CDR3 DNA is TGTGCCAGCAGCTTAGGCGCAGGGCACTATGGCTACACCTTC. It is translated as CASSLGAGHYGYTF.

The V and J genes are TRBV4-2 and TRBJ2-2; perhaps TRBD2 as D (6 bases). Germline V gives CDR1 LGHNA, CDR2 YNFKEQ. Deletions cut 1 base from V and 6 bases from J, with 12 bases between. The CDR3 length is 15 residues. Written as DNA, the CDR3 is TGTGCCAGCAGCCAAGCCACCGGGAGTCCCGGGGAGCTGTTTTTT. It codes for CASSQATGSPGELFF.

This chain joins TRBV25-1 and TRBJ2-3; no firm D call. Trimming took 9 bases from V and 5 from J, leaving 9 bases between them. From germline, CDR1 is MGHDK and CDR2 SYGVNS. This CDR3 region has 11 residues. This CDR3 is CASSYGDTQYF. CDR3 in DNA: TGTGCCAGTAGCTACGGAGATACGCAGTATTTT.